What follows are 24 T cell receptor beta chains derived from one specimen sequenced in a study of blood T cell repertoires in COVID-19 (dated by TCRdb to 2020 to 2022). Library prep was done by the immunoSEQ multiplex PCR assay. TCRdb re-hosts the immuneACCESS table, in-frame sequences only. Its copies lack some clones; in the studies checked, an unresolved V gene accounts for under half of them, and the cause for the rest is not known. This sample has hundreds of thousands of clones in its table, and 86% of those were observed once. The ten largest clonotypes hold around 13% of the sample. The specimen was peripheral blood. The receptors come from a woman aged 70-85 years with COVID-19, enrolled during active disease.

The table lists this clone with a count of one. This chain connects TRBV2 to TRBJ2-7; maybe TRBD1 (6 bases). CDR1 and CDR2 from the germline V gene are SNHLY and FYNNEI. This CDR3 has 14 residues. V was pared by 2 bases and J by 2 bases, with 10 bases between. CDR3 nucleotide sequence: TGTGCCAGCAGTGAACAGGGGTTTACCTACGAGCAGTACTTC. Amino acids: CASSEQGFTYEQYF.

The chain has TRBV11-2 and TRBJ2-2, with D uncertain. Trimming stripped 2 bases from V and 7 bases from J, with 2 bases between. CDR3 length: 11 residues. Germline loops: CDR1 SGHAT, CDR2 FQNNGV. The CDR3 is CASSLHGELFF. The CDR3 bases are TGTGCCAGCAGCTTACACGGGGAGCTGTTTTTT.

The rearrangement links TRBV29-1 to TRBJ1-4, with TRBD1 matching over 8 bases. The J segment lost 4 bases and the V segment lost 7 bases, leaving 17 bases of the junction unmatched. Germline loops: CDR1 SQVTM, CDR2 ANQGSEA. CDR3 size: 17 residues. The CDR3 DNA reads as TGCAGCGCCAGACAGGACTTAACAGGGGGGAATAATGAAAAACTGTTTTTT. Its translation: CSARQDLTGGNNEKLFF. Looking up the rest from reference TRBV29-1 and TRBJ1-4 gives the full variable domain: SAVISQKPSRDICQRGTSLTIQCQVDSQVTMMFWYRQQPGQSLTLIATANQGSEATYESGFVIDKFPISRPNLTFSTLTVSNMSPEDSSIYLCSARQDLTGGNNEKLFFGSGTQLSVL.

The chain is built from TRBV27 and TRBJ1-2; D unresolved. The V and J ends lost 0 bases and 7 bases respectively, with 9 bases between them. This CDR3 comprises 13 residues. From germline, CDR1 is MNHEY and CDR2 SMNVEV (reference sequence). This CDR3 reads CASSLSPASGYTF. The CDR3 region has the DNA TGTGCCAGCAGTTTATCCCCAGCTAGTGGCTACACCTTC.

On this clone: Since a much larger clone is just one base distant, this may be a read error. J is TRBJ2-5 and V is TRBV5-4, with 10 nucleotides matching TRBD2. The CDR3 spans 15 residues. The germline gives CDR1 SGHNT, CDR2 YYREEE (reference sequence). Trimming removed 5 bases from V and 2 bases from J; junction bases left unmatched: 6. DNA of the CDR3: TGTGCCAGCAGTTCTCCAGCGGGGGGGCAAGAGACCCAGTACTTC. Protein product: CASSSPAGGQETQYF.

The CDR3 here is CATSDNRGGPTGELFF. The CDR3 region has the DNA TGTGCCACCAGTGATAATCGCGGGGGACCCACCGGGGAGCTGTTTTTT. The chain recombines TRBV24-1 with TRBJ2-2; 7 bases are shared with TRBD2. This CDR3 has 16 amino acids. Germline V gene data show CDR1 as KGHDR and CDR2 as SFDVKD. V lost 3 bases and J lost 4; bases outside the gene matches: 7.

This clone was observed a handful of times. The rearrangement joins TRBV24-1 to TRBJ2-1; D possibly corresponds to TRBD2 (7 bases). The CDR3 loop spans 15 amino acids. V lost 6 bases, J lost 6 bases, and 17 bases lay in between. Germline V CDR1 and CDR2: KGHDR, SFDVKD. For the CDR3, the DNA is TGTGCCACCAGTAAACCCCTGGGGGGGGCCAATGAGCAGTTCTTC. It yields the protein CATSKPLGGANEQFF.

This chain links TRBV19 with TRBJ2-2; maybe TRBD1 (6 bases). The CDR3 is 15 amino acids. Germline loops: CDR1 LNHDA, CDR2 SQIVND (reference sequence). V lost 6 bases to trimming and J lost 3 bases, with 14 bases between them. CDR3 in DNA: TGTGCCAGTAGGGGAGTCTACAGGGACACCGGGGAGCTGTTTTTT. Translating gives CASRGVYRDTGELFF.

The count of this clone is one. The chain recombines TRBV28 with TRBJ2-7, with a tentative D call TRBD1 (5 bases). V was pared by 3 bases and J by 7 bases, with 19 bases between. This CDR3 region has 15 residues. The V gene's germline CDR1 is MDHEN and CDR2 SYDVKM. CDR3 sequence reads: CASSFLGQGEGEQYF. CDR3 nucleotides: TGTGCCAGCAGTTTCTTGGGGCAGGGTGAAGGTGAGCAGTACTTC.

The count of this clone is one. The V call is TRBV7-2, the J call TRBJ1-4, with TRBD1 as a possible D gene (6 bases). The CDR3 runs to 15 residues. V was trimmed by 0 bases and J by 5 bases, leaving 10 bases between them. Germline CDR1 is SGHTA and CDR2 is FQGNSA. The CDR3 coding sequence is TGTGCCAGCAGCTTAGCGAGGGGGGGCAATGAAAAACTGTTTTTT. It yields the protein CASSLARGGNEKLFF.

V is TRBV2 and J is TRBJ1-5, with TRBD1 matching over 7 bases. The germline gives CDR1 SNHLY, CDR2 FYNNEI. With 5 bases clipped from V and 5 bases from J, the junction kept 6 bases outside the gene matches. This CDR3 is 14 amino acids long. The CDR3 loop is CASSNRGGDQPQHF. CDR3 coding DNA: TGTGCCAGCAGTAACAGGGGTGGCGATCAGCCCCAGCATTTT.

The CDR3 nucleotides are TGTGCCAGCAGGAGGACAGGGGATGCTAATTCACCCCTCCACTTT. Translating it yields CASRRTGDANSPLHF. The chain is built from TRBV14 and TRBJ1-6, with TRBD1 matching over 9 bases. The CDR3 covers 15 residues. Per the germline V gene, CDR1 is SGHDN and CDR2 is FVKESK. The V and J ends lost 6 bases and 6 bases, in that order; junction bases with no gene match: 6.

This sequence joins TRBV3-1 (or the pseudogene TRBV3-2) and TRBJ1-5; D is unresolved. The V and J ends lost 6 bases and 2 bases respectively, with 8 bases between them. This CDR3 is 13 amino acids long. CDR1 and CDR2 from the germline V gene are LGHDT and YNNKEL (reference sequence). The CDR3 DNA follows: TGTGCCAGCAGTAACGGTGGCAATCAGCCCCAGCATTTT. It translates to CASSNGGNQPQHF.

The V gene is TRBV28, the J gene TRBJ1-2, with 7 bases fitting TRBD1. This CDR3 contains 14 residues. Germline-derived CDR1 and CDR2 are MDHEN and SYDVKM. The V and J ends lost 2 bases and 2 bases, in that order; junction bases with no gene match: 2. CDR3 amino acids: CASSLTGENYGYTF. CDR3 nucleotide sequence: TGTGCCAGCAGTTTAACAGGGGAAAACTATGGCTACACCTTC.

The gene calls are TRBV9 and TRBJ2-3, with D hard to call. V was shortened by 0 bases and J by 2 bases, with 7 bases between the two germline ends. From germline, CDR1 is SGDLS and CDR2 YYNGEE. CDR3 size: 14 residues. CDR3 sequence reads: CASSVERTTDTQYF. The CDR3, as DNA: TGTGCCAGCAGCGTAGAGAGAACCACAGATACGCAGTATTTT.

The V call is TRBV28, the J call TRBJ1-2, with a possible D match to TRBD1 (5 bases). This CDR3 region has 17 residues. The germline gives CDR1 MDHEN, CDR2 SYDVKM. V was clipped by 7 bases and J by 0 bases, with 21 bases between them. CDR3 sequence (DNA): TGTGCCAGCATCCCCCTCTGGGGGGGACCCGCTAACTATGGCTACACCTTC. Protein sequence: CASIPLWGGPANYGYTF.

In DNA, the CDR3 is TGTGCCAGCAGCGAAACAGGGTGGTATAGCAATCAGCCCCAGCATTTT. Its translation: CASSETGWYSNQPQHF. The genes are TRBV7-8 and TRBJ1-5, with D perhaps matching TRBD1 (6 bases). The germline V gene encodes CDR1 SGHVS and CDR2 FQNEAQ. CDR3 length: 16 amino acids. The V end was cut by 5 bases, the J end by 0 bases, with 14 bases between.

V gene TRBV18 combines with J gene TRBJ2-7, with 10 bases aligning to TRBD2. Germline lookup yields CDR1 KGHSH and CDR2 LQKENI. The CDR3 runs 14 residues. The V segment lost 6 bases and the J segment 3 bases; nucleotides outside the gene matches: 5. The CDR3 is CASSSGTSVYEQYF. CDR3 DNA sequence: TGTGCCAGCTCCTCTGGGACTAGCGTCTACGAGCAGTACTTC. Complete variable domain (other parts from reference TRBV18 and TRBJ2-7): NAGVMQNPRHLVRRRGQEARLRCSPMKGHSHVYWYRQLPEEGLKFMVYLQKENIIDESGMPKERFSAEFPKEGPSILRIQQVVRGDSAAYFCASSSGTSVYEQYFGPGTRLTVT.

The CDR3 bases are TGTGCCAGCAGCTGGACAGGGGCCGGGGAGCTGTTTTTT. Translating it yields CASSWTGAGELFF. V is TRBV6-4 and J is TRBJ2-2; 9 nucleotides align to TRBD1. The CDR3 sequence is 13 residues long. Germline assignment: CDR1 MRHNA and CDR2 SNTAGT. Unmatched junction bases numbered 2, after V lost 6 bases and J lost 6 bases.

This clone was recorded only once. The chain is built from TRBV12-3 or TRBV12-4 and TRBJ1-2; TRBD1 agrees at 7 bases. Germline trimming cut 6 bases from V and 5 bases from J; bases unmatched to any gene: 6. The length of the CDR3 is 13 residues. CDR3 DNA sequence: TGTGCCAGCAGCTTCGACAGGGTGTATGGCTACACCTTC. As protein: CASSFDRVYGYTF.

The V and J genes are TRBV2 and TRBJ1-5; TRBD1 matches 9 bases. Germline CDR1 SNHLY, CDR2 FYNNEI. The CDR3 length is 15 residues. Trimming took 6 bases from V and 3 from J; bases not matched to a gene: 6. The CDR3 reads CASSPGQGYNQPQHF. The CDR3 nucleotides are TGTGCCAGCAGCCCGGGACAGGGCTACAATCAGCCCCAGCATTTT.

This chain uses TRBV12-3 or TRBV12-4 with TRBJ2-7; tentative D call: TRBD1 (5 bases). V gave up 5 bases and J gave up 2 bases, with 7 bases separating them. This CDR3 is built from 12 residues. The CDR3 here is CASSKDTYEQYF. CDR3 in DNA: TGTGCCAGCAGTAAGGACACCTACGAGCAGTACTTC.

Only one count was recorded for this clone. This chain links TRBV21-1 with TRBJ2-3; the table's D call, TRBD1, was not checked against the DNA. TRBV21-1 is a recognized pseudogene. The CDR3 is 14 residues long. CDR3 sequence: CASISQGATDTQYF. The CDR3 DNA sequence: TGTGCCAGCATCTCCCAGGGGGCTACAGATACGCAGTATTTT.

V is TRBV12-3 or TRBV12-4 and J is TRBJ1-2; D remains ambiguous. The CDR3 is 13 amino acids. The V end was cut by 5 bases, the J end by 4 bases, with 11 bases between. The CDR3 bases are TGTGCCAGCAGTCCCGGGGTTGGCTATGGCTACACCTTC. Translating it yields CASSPGVGYGYTF.